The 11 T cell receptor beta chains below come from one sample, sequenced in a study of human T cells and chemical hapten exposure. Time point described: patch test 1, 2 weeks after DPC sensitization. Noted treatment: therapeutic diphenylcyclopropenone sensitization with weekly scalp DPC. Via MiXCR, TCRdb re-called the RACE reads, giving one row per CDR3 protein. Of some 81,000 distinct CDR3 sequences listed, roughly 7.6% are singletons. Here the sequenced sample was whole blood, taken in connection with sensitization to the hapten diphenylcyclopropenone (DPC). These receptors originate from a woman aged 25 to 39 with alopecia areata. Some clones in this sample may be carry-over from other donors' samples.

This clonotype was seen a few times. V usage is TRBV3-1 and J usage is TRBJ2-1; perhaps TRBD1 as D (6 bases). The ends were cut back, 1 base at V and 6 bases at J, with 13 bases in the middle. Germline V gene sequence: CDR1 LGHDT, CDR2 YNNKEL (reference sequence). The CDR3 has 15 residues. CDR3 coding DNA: TGTGCCAGCAGCCAAGGTCGGCAGGGGCCCAATGAGCAGTTCTTC. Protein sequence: CASSQGRQGPNEQFF.

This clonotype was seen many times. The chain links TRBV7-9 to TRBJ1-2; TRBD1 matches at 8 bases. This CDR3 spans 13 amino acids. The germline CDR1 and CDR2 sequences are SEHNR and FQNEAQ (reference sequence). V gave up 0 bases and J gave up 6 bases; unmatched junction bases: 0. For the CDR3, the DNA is TGTGCCAGCAGCTTAGCGACAGGGGATGGCTACACCTTC. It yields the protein CASSLATGDGYTF. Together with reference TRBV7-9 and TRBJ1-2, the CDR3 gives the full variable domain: DTGVSQNPRHKITKRGQNVTFRCDPISEHNRLYWYRQTLGQGPEFLTYFQNEAQLEKSRLLSDRFSAERPKGSFSTLEIQRTEQGDSAMYLCASSLATGDGYTFGSGTRLTVV.

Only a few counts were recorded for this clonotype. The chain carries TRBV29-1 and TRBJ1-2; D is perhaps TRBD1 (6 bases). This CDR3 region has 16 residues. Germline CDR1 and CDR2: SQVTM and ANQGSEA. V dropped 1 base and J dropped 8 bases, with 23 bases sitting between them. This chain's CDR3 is CSVEGDHKTGPHGYTF. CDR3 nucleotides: TGCAGCGTTGAAGGGGACCACAAGACAGGTCCTCACGGCTACACCTTC.

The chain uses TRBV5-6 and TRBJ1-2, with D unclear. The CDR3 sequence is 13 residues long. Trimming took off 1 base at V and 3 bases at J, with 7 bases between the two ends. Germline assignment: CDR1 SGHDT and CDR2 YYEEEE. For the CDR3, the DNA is TGTGCCAGCAGCTTGTACACCTACTATGGCTACACCTTC. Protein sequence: CASSLYTYYGYTF.

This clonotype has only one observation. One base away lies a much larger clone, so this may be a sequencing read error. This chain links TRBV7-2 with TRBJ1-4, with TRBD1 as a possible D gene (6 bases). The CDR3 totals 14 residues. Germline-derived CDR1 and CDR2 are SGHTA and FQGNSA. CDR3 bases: TGTGCCAGCAGCTTAGTGGGGGGCGAGGAAAACCTGTTTTTT. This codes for CASSLVGGEENLFF.

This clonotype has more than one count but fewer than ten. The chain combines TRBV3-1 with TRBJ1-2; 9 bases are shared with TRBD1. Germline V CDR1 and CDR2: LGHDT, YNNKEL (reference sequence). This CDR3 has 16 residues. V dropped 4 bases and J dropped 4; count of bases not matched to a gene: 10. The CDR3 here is CASSPGTGSALYGYTF. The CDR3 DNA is TGTGCCAGCAGCCCCGGGACAGGGAGTGCGCTCTATGGCTACACCTTC.

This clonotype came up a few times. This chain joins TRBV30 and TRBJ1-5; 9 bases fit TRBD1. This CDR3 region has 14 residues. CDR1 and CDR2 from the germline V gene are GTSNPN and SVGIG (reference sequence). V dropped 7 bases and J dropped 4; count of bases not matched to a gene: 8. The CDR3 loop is CASDRGKGNQPQHF. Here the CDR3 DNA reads TGTGCCTCGGACAGGGGAAAGGGGAATCAGCCCCAGCATTTT.

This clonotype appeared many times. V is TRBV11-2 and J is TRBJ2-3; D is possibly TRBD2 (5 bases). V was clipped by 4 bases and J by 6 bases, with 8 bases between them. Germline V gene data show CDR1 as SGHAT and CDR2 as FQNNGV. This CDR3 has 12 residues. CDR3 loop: CASSSTIDTQYF. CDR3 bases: TGTGCCAGCAGCTCGACTATTGATACGCAGTATTTT. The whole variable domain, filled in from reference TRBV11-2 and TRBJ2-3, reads EAGVAQSPRYKIIEKRQSVAFWCNPISGHATLYWYQQILGQGPKLLIQFQNNGVVDDSQLPKDRFSAERLKGVDSTLKIQPAKLEDSAVYLCASSSTIDTQYFGPGTRLTVL.

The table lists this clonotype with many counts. The CDR3 spells CASSSTGGDQPQHF. CDR3 sequence (DNA): TGCGCCAGCAGCTCGACAGGGGGGGATCAGCCCCAGCATTTT. The chain employs TRBV5-1 and TRBJ1-5; TRBD1 aligns across 9 bases. The CDR3 runs to 14 residues. Germline assignment: CDR1 SGHRS and CDR2 YFSETQ. After removal of 3 bases from V and 5 bases from J, the junction contained 3 bases not matched to a gene.

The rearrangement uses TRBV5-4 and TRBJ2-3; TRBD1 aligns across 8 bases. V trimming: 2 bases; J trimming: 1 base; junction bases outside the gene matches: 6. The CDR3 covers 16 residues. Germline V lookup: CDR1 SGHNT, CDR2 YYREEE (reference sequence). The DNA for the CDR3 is TGTGCCAGCAGCTTTCGGCAGGGGGCTGGCACAGATACGCAGTATTTT. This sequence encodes CASSFRQGAGTDTQYF.

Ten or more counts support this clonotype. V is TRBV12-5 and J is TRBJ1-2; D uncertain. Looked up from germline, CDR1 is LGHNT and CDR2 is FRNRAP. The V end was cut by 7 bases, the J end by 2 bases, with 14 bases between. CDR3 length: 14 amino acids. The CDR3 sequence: CASALSRSNYGYTF. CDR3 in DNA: TGTGCTAGTGCTTTAAGTAGATCGAACTATGGCTACACCTTC. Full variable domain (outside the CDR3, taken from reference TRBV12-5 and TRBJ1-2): DARVTQTPRHKVTEMGQEVTMRCQPILGHNTVFWYRQTMMQGLELLAYFRNRAPLDDSGMPKDRFSAEMPDATLATLKIQPSEPRDSAVYFCASALSRSNYGYTFGSGTRLTVV.